Listed here are 23 T cell receptor beta chains from one sample, sequenced in a study of T cells after yellow fever vaccination. TCRdb re-analysed the 5' RACE reads in MiXCR, keeping a single row per CDR3 protein. Of roughly 520,000 distinct CDR3 sequences in the sample, around a fifth were seen once. The material sequenced was PBMCs, taken 21 days after the first yellow fever vaccination. The receptors come from a man between 18 and 35 years old who received the YFV17D yellow fever vaccine.

The V gene is TRBV20-1, the J gene TRBJ2-2; perhaps TRBD2 as D (6 bases). V was cut by 4 bases and J by 2 bases, with 11 bases left in between. The germline CDR1 and CDR2 sequences are DFQATT and SNEGSKA (reference sequence). This CDR3 region has 14 residues. The CDR3 reads CSATTGDNTGELFF. CDR3 bases: TGCAGTGCTACGACGGGGGATAACACCGGGGAGCTGTTTTTT.

This clonotype has a count of ten or more. The chain uses TRBV20-1 and TRBJ2-3, with D unclear. The CDR3 extends over 12 amino acids. Trimming took 6 bases from V and 3 from J, leaving 10 bases between them. The germline gives CDR1 DFQATT, CDR2 SNEGSKA (reference sequence). CDR3 sequence (DNA): TGCAGTGCAGCCTCTGGGACAGATACGCAGTATTTT. It translates to CSAASGTDTQYF.

This clonotype was counted a few times. The genes are TRBV7-9 and TRBJ2-7; 7 bases line up with TRBD1. Germline values: CDR1 SEHNR, CDR2 FQNEAQ (reference sequence). Trimming cost V 1 base and J 6 bases; bases outside gene matches: 0. This CDR3 is built from 12 residues. CDR3 residues: CASSLDRGEQYV. CDR3 bases: TGTGCCAGCAGCTTAGACAGGGGCGAGCAGTACGTC.

This clonotype was seen only a few times. This chain joins TRBV19 and TRBJ1-2; no clear D gene. From germline, CDR1 is LNHDA and CDR2 SQIVND (reference sequence). V was pared by 5 bases and J by 7 bases, with 11 bases between. The CDR3 runs to 12 residues. The CDR3 spells CASSPAGIGYTF. The CDR3, as DNA: TGTGCCAGTAGTCCCGCGGGGATTGGCTACACCTTC.

The chain joins TRBV4-2 to TRBJ2-1, with a possible D match to TRBD1 (5 bases). The CDR3 sequence is 18 residues long. CDR1 is LGHNA, CDR2 YNFKEQ, per germline. V was cut by 10 bases and J by 0 bases, with 25 bases left in between. The CDR3 loop reads CATKGLTPIRTSYNEQFF. CDR3 DNA sequence: TGTGCCACCAAGGGGCTAACTCCGATCCGAACCTCCTACAATGAGCAGTTCTTC.

This clonotype has a handful of counts. V gene TRBV7-2 combines with J gene TRBJ1-1; D perhaps matches TRBD1 (5 bases). Deletions cut 5 bases from V and 6 bases from J, with 10 bases between. Germline values: CDR1 SGHTA, CDR2 FQGNSA. This CDR3 contains 12 residues. CDR3 in amino acids: CASSRTTAEAFF. CDR3 DNA sequence: TGTGCCAGCAGCCGAACGACAGCTGAAGCTTTCTTT.

The V gene is TRBV6-2 or TRBV6-3, the J gene TRBJ2-7; D is uncertain. The CDR3 loop spans 13 amino acids. The V end was cut by 6 bases, the J end by 0 bases, with 9 bases between. Germline V CDR1 and CDR2: MNHEY, SVGEGT. Here the CDR3 DNA reads TGTGCCAGCAGCGGACGGTTCTCCTACGAGCAGTACTTC. The encoded protein is CASSGRFSYEQYF.

This chain uses TRBV4-3 with TRBJ2-1, with TRBD1 matching over 9 bases. The J segment lost 7 bases and the V segment lost 0 bases, leaving 4 bases of the junction unmatched. Germline CDR1 LGHNA, CDR2 YSLEER. CDR3 length: 15 residues. In DNA, the CDR3 is TGCGCCAGCAGCCAAGATTGGACAGGGGTGAATGAGCAGTTCTTC. This translates into CASSQDWTGVNEQFF.

This clonotype was observed at least ten times. This chain uses TRBV29-1 with TRBJ2-1; perhaps TRBD2 as D (6 bases). The V end was cut by 8 bases, the J end by 6 bases, with 20 bases between. This CDR3 is 14 amino acids long. In germline, CDR1 is SQVTM, CDR2 ANQGSEA. The DNA of the CDR3 is TGCAGCTTCGGGGCGGCGGGGACGGGCAATGAGCAGTTCTTC. Its translation: CSFGAAGTGNEQFF.

The chain couples TRBV18 to TRBJ2-7, with 8 bases matching TRBD1. V lost 5 bases and J lost 6; bases outside the gene matches: 9. Germline CDR1 KGHSH, CDR2 LQKENI. CDR3 length: 14 residues. For the CDR3, the DNA is TGTGCCAGCTCATTATCACAGGGGGTCGGCGAGCAGTACGTC. Residues: CASSLSQGVGEQYV.

This clonotype was observed a handful of times. V and J are TRBV25-1 and TRBJ1-6; D remains unclear. The germline V gene has CDR1 MGHDK and CDR2 SYGVNS. The CDR3 covers 15 residues. Deletions cut 3 bases from V and 0 bases from J, with 6 bases between. CDR3 in DNA: TGTGCCAGCAGTGAGGAGACCTCCTATAATTCACCCCTCCACTTT. This sequence encodes CASSEETSYNSPLHF.

This clonotype was found a few times. The chain uses TRBV7-9 and TRBJ1-4; TRBD1 might be the D (6 bases). V lost 4 bases, J lost 2 bases, and 11 bases lay in between. This CDR3 comprises 15 residues. Germline V gene lookup returns CDR1 SEHNR and CDR2 FQNEAQ (reference sequence). CDR3 sequence: CASSSQGRTNEKLFF. As DNA, the CDR3 is TGTGCCAGCAGCTCACAGGGAAGGACTAATGAAAAACTGTTTTTT.

The chain couples TRBV5-8 to TRBJ2-3, with 8 positions matching TRBD2. CDR1 is SGHTS, CDR2 YDEGEE, per germline. V lost 0 bases to trimming and J lost 1 base; unmatched junction nucleotides: 7. This CDR3 is 17 amino acids long. CDR3 in amino acids: CASSLGAGAGGTDTQYF. DNA for the CDR3: TGTGCCAGCAGCTTGGGTGCGGGAGCGGGGGGCACAGATACGCAGTATTTT.

The genes are TRBV11-2 and TRBJ1-4, with D hard to call. V gave up 5 bases and J gave up 4 bases, with 11 bases separating them. This CDR3 spans 14 amino acids. The germline V gene encodes CDR1 SGHAT and CDR2 FQNNGV. CDR3: CASSGWGGNEKLFF. The CDR3 DNA reads as TGTGCCAGCAGCGGGTGGGGTGGTAATGAAAAACTGTTTTTT.

This sequence joins TRBV18 and TRBJ2-7, with D tentatively TRBD1 or TRBD2 (6 bases each). The V gene's germline CDR1 is KGHSH and CDR2 LQKENI. This CDR3 is 13 amino acids long. V lost 5 bases and J lost 12, with 20 bases in between. The CDR3 is CASSSQSGGGLYV. The CDR3 bases are TGTGCCAGCTCATCCCAGAGCGGAGGGGGGCTGTACGTC.

Regarding this clonotype: One base separates it from a far larger clone, so it is likely a read error. CDR3 sequence: CASSWGSYEQYV. CDR3 bases: TGTGCCAGCAGCTGGGGGTCCTACGAGCAGTACGTC. The chain links TRBV5-6 to TRBJ2-7, with D possibly being TRBD1 or TRBD2 (5 bases each). V shed 3 bases and J shed 1 base, with 5 bases lying between them. The germline V gene encodes CDR1 SGHDT and CDR2 YYEEEE. The CDR3 spans 12 residues.

The chain recombines TRBV7-9 with TRBJ2-7, with D perhaps matching TRBD1 (5 bases). This CDR3 has 14 residues. Germline V gives CDR1 SEHNR, CDR2 FQNEAQ (reference sequence). With 3 bases removed from V and 0 bases from J, the gap between germline ends came to 9 bases. The CDR3 reads CASSLTVYSYEQYF. DNA of the CDR3: TGTGCCAGCAGCTTGACAGTTTACTCCTACGAGCAGTACTTC.

In this sample, this clonotype turned up many times. The chain carries TRBV9 and TRBJ1-1, with TRBD1 as a possible D gene (6 bases). CDR1 and CDR2 (germline): SGDLS, YYNGEE. V was clipped by 1 base and J by 4 bases, with 14 bases between them. The CDR3 extends over 15 amino acids. The CDR3 region is CASSVRGGDGTEAFF. In DNA form, the CDR3 reads TGTGCCAGCAGCGTAAGGGGGGGCGACGGCACTGAAGCTTTCTTT.

Only a few counts were recorded for this clonotype. This chain connects TRBV6-1 to TRBJ2-7, with D maybe TRBD1 (5 bases). The CDR3 contains 15 residues. V was trimmed by 5 bases and J by 6 bases, leaving 20 bases between them. Germline V gives CDR1 MNHNS, CDR2 SASEGT. The CDR3 sequence: CASSLTPGLSGEQYF. The CDR3 bases are TGTGCCAGCAGTCTTACCCCAGGGCTTTCAGGCGAGCAGTACTTC.

This rearrangement joins TRBV20-1 to TRBJ2-3; TRBD2 matches 9 bases. The CDR3 consists of 15 residues. The V and J ends lost 3 bases and 5 bases, in that order; junction bases with no gene match: 9. Looked up from germline, CDR1 is DFQATT and CDR2 is SNEGSKA (reference sequence). CDR3 loop: CSASGAGGPEDTQYF. Written as DNA, the CDR3 is TGCAGTGCTAGTGGGGCGGGGGGGCCTGAAGATACGCAGTATTTT.

This chain joins TRBV18 and TRBJ2-3; 9 bases fit TRBD1. The CDR3 runs 15 residues. Germline V gene sequence: CDR1 KGHSH, CDR2 LQKENI. V lost 6 bases and J lost 4; bases outside the gene matches: 8. The CDR3 loop reads CASSWGTGNADTQYF. The CDR3 nucleotides read TGTGCCAGCTCCTGGGGGACAGGGAACGCAGATACGCAGTATTTT.

This clonotype was seen a handful of times. V usage is TRBV27 and J usage is TRBJ1-5; D gene uncertain. The CDR3 runs to 14 residues. Germline-derived CDR1 and CDR2 are MNHEY and SMNVEV (reference sequence). V lost 5 bases and J lost 0, with 8 bases in between. The CDR3: CASSLAYSNQPQHF. The CDR3, as DNA: TGTGCCAGCAGTCTAGCATATAGCAATCAGCCCCAGCATTTT.

This sequence joins TRBV7-6 and TRBJ2-3; tentatively, D is TRBD1 or TRBD2 (7 bases each). Trimming cost V 2 bases and J 8 bases, with 26 bases left between them. The CDR3 contains 18 residues. Per germline, CDR1 SGHVS and CDR2 FNYEAQ. The CDR3 here is CASSLTRVKREGAGTQYF. CDR3 coding DNA: TGTGCCAGCAGCTTAACGAGGGTCAAAAGGGAGGGGGCCGGTACGCAGTATTTT.